Listed below are T cell receptor beta chains from one sample, sequenced in a study of post-analysis software for immune sequencing data. TCRdb re-derived calls from the PCR reads in MiXCR, one entry per CDR3 protein. The sample consists of a few hundred thousand distinct CDR3 sequences, 39% of them appearing once. Source material: blood. These receptors all come from a girl aged 2 to 9 with multiple sclerosis. Each CDR3 is given with its conserved first and last residue. The order of the fields is clone size, V gene, J gene, D gene, CDR3 protein, CDR3 DNA. The D gene is left open where the match is weak. Only part of the rows carry a size: once, few, many, or a class if the clone is expanded.

abundance: few
v_gene: TRBV7-6
j_gene: TRBJ2-1
d_gene: .
CDR3aa: CASSLLEVQNEQFF
CDR3nt: TGTGCCAGCAGCTTATTAGAGGTACAGAATGAGCAGTTCTTC

abundance: .
v_gene: TRBV20-1
j_gene: TRBJ1-2
d_gene: .
CDR3aa: CSARRGRGGYTF
CDR3nt: TGCAGTGCTAGACGGGGACGCGGTGGCTACACCTTC

abundance: few
v_gene: TRBV6-2/TRBV6-3
j_gene: TRBJ2-1
d_gene: TRBD2
CDR3aa: CASSLLGLPGLVDEQFF
CDR3nt: TGTGCCAGCAGTCTACTGGGGCTTCCGGGACTAGTCGATGAGCAGTTCTTC

abundance: few
v_gene: TRBV15
j_gene: TRBJ2-5
d_gene: .
CDR3aa: CATSRAHKETQYF
CDR3nt: TGTGCCACCAGCAGAGCACACAAAGAGACCCAGTACTTC

abundance: .
v_gene: TRBV6-2/TRBV6-3
j_gene: TRBJ1-2
d_gene: .
CDR3aa: CASSYSNPGEGGYTF
CDR3nt: TGTGCCAGCAGTTACTCGAATCCAGGGGAGGGAGGCTACACCTTC

abundance: .
v_gene: TRBV7-9
j_gene: TRBJ2-5
d_gene: TRBD2
CDR3aa: CAGSTSGETQYF
CDR3nt: TGTGCCGGCTCGACTAGCGGAGAGACCCAGTACTTC

abundance: .
v_gene: TRBV24-1
j_gene: TRBJ2-5
d_gene: .
CDR3aa: CATSPGLKVETQYF
CDR3nt: TGTGCCACCAGCCCGGGACTTAAAGTAGAGACCCAGTACTTC

abundance: .
v_gene: TRBV4-1
j_gene: TRBJ2-5
d_gene: TRBD1
CDR3aa: CVSSPTGGYGQYF
CDR3nt: TGCGTCAGCAGCCCGACAGGGGGCTACGGGCAGTACTTC

abundance: .
v_gene: TRBV20-1
j_gene: TRBJ2-3
d_gene: .
CDR3aa: CSARDRFLYTDAQYF
CDR3nt: TGCAGTGCTAGGGATAGGTTTCTCTACACAGATGCGCAGTATTTT

abundance: .
v_gene: TRBV3-1
j_gene: TRBJ2-5
d_gene: .
CDR3aa: CASSQGGYQETQYF
CDR3nt: TGTGCCAGCAGCCAAGGCGGGTACCAAGAGACCCAGTACTTC

abundance: .
v_gene: TRBV14
j_gene: TRBJ2-2
d_gene: .
CDR3aa: CASSSQLTGELFF
CDR3nt: TGTGCCAGCAGCTCCCAACTGACCGGGGAGCTGTTTTTT

abundance: .
v_gene: TRBV29-1
j_gene: TRBJ2-3
d_gene: TRBD2
CDR3aa: CSVARLADITDTQYF
CDR3nt: TGCAGCGTTGCCCGACTAGCGGATATCACAGATACGCAGTATTTT

abundance: few
v_gene: TRBV12-3/TRBV12-4
j_gene: TRBJ2-5
d_gene: .
CDR3aa: CASGSQVQETQYF
CDR3nt: TGTGCCAGCGGATCTCAGGTTCAAGAGACCCAGTACTTC

abundance: many
v_gene: TRBV6-4
j_gene: TRBJ2-1
d_gene: .
CDR3aa: CASTPQAGLYNEQFF
CDR3nt: TGTGCCAGCACTCCACAGGCGGGGTTATACAATGAGCAGTTCTTC

abundance: .
v_gene: TRBV20-1
j_gene: TRBJ2-1
d_gene: .
CDR3aa: CSARDQEQFF
CDR3nt: TGCAGTGCTAGAGACCAGGAGCAGTTCTTC

abundance: .
v_gene: TRBV12-3/TRBV12-4
j_gene: TRBJ2-7
d_gene: TRBD1
CDR3aa: CASSLRQGVRSYEQYF
CDR3nt: TGTGCCAGCAGTTTAAGACAGGGGGTAAGGTCCTACGAGCAGTACTTC

abundance: few
v_gene: TRBV11-2
j_gene: TRBJ2-7
d_gene: TRBD2
CDR3aa: CASSSLGTGREQYF
CDR3nt: TGTGCCAGCAGCTCCTTGGGGACCGGGAGGGAGCAGTACTTC

abundance: .
v_gene: TRBV25-1
j_gene: TRBJ2-6
d_gene: .
CDR3aa: CASSDWGSGANVLTF
CDR3nt: TGTGCCAGCAGTGATTGGGGGTCTGGGGCCAACGTCCTGACTTTC

abundance: .
v_gene: TRBV5-1
j_gene: TRBJ2-3
d_gene: TRBD2
CDR3aa: CASTKRGGRDTRYF
CDR3nt: TGCGCCAGCACGAAGCGGGGGGGCCGAGATACGCGGTATTTT

abundance: .
v_gene: TRBV27
j_gene: TRBJ1-2
d_gene: .
CDR3aa: CASSPGQTRYGYTF
CDR3nt: TGTGCCAGCAGTCCCGGACAGACTCGGTATGGCTACACCTTC

abundance: .
v_gene: TRBV25-1
j_gene: TRBJ1-2
d_gene: TRBD1
CDR3aa: CASSFTGAYGYTF
CDR3nt: TGTGCCAGCAGTTTCACAGGGGCCTATGGCTACACCTTC

abundance: .
v_gene: TRBV27
j_gene: TRBJ1-1
d_gene: .
CDR3aa: CASSRTAGLNTEAFF
CDR3nt: TGTGCCAGCAGCCGGACAGCAGGATTGAACACTGAAGCTTTCTTT

abundance: .
v_gene: TRBV27
j_gene: TRBJ2-1
d_gene: TRBD1
CDR3aa: CASSDGTAIQNYNEQFF
CDR3nt: TGTGCCAGCAGTGACGGGACAGCGATACAAAATTACAATGAGCAGTTCTTC

abundance: few
v_gene: TRBV7-2
j_gene: TRBJ2-3
d_gene: TRBD2
CDR3aa: CASSLGDYPPDTQYF
CDR3nt: TGTGCCAGCAGCTTAGGGGACTACCCACCAGATACGCAGTATTTT

abundance: .
v_gene: TRBV7-2
j_gene: TRBJ1-1
d_gene: .
CDR3aa: CASSLVWTEAFF
CDR3nt: TGTGCCAGCAGCTTGGTCTGGACTGAAGCTTTCTTT

abundance: few
v_gene: TRBV10-3
j_gene: TRBJ2-1
d_gene: TRBD1
CDR3aa: CAISKGQYNEQFF
CDR3nt: TGTGCCATCAGTAAGGGACAGTACAATGAGCAGTTCTTC

abundance: few
v_gene: TRBV7-2
j_gene: TRBJ2-1
d_gene: TRBD2
CDR3aa: CASSLVGTSGSGEQFF
CDR3nt: TGTGCCAGCAGCTTAGTAGGGACTAGCGGGAGTGGTGAGCAGTTCTTC

abundance: .
v_gene: TRBV5-1
j_gene: TRBJ2-5
d_gene: .
CDR3aa: CASSWTGTRQETQYF
CDR3nt: TGCGCCAGCAGTTGGACCGGGACTCGGCAAGAGACCCAGTACTTC

abundance: .
v_gene: TRBV7-9
j_gene: TRBJ2-7
d_gene: TRBD2
CDR3aa: CASSLTGSGSREQYF
CDR3nt: TGTGCCAGCAGCTTAACCGGGAGCGGGAGTCGCGAGCAGTACTTC

abundance: .
v_gene: TRBV3-1
j_gene: TRBJ1-1
d_gene: .
CDR3aa: CASSQVYRGPEAFF
CDR3nt: TGTGCCAGCAGCCAAGTCTACCGAGGACCTGAAGCTTTCTTT

abundance: few
v_gene: TRBV20-1
j_gene: TRBJ2-7
d_gene: .
CDR3aa: CSARDLAMAYEQYF
CDR3nt: TGCAGTGCTAGAGATCTAGCGATGGCCTACGAGCAGTACTTC

abundance: few
v_gene: TRBV27
j_gene: TRBJ1-6
d_gene: .
CDR3aa: CASSLGSSPLHF
CDR3nt: TGTGCCAGCAGTTTAGGATCCTCACCCCTCCACTTT

abundance: .
v_gene: TRBV4-1
j_gene: TRBJ2-3
d_gene: .
CDR3aa: CASSQDLGTDTQYF
CDR3nt: TGCGCCAGCAGCCAAGATCTGGGCACAGATACGCAGTATTTT

abundance: .
v_gene: TRBV29-1
j_gene: TRBJ2-3
d_gene: TRBD2
CDR3aa: CSESLAGKDTQYF
CDR3nt: TGCAGCGAGAGTCTAGCGGGGAAAGATACGCAGTATTTT

abundance: few
v_gene: TRBV5-1
j_gene: TRBJ1-1
d_gene: .
CDR3aa: CASSLKRPAVDENTEAFF
CDR3nt: TGCGCCAGCAGCTTGAAACGTCCAGCCGTGGATGAGAACACTGAAGCTTTCTTT

abundance: few
v_gene: TRBV6-6
j_gene: TRBJ2-3
d_gene: TRBD2
CDR3aa: CASSSSRTSATDTQYF
CDR3nt: TGTGCCAGCAGTTCCTCCCGGACTAGCGCCACAGATACGCAGTATTTT

abundance: .
v_gene: TRBV27
j_gene: TRBJ2-7
d_gene: .
CDR3aa: CASSSPLRAPYEQYF
CDR3nt: TGTGCCAGCAGTTCGCCCCTTCGAGCCCCCTACGAGCAGTACTTC

abundance: .
v_gene: TRBV21-1
j_gene: TRBJ2-3
d_gene: .
CDR3aa: CASRIGTSGRRTDTQYF
CDR3nt: TGTGCCAGCAGAATTGGGACTAGCGGGAGGCGCACAGATACGCAGTATTTT

abundance: .
v_gene: TRBV10-2
j_gene: TRBJ2-2
d_gene: .
CDR3aa: CASKYSGTGELFF
CDR3nt: TGCGCCAGCAAGTATTCGGGGACGGGGGAGCTGTTTTTT

abundance: .
v_gene: TRBV6-1
j_gene: TRBJ1-6
d_gene: .
CDR3aa: CASSESPGRGSPLHF
CDR3nt: TGTGCCAGCAGTGAATCTCCCGGGAGGGGATCACCCCTCCACTTT

abundance: .
v_gene: TRBV7-9
j_gene: TRBJ2-7
d_gene: .
CDR3aa: CASSPDSRIYEQYF
CDR3nt: TGTGCCAGCAGCCCAGACTCGAGAATCTACGAGCAGTACTTC

abundance: .
v_gene: TRBV20-1
j_gene: TRBJ2-3
d_gene: .
CDR3aa: CSARVSSWGDTQYF
CDR3nt: TGCAGTGCTAGAGTATCGAGTTGGGGAGATACGCAGTATTTT